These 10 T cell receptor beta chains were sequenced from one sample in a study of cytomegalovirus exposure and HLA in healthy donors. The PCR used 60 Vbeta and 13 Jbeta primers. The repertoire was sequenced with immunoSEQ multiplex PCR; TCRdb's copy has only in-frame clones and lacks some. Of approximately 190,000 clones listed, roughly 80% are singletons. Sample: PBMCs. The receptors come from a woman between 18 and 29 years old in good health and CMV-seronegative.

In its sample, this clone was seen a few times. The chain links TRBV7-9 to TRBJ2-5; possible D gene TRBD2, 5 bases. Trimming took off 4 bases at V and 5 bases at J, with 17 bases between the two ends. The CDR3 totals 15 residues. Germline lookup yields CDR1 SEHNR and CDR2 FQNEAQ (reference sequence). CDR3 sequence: CASSSPRTGGETQYF. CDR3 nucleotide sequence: TGTGCCAGCAGCTCCCCCCGGACTGGTGGGGAGACCCAGTACTTC. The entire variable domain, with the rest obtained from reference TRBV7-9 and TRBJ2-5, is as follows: DTGVSQNPRHKITKRGQNVTFRCDPISEHNRLYWYRQTLGQGPEFLTYFQNEAQLEKSRLLSDRFSAERPKGSFSTLEIQRTEQGDSAMYLCASSSPRTGGETQYFGPGTRLLVL.

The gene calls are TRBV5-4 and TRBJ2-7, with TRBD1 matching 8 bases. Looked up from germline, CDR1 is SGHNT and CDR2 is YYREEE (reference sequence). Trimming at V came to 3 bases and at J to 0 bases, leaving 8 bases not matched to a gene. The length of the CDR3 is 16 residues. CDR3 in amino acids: CASSSEDREDSYEQYF. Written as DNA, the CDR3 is TGTGCCAGCAGCTCTGAGGACAGGGAAGACTCCTACGAGCAGTACTTC.

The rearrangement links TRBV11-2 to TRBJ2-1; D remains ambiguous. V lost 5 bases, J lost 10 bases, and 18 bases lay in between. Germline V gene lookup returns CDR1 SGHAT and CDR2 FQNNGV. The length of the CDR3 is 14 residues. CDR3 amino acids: CASSPFPQHLEQFF. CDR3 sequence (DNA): TGTGCCAGCAGCCCTTTCCCACAGCATTTGGAGCAGTTCTTC.

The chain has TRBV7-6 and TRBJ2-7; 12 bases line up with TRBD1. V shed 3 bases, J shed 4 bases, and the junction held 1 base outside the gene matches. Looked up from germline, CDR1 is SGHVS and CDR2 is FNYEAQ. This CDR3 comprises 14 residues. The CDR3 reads CASSLGQGAYEQYF. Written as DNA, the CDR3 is TGTGCCAGCAGCTTGGGACAGGGGGCTTACGAGCAGTACTTC.

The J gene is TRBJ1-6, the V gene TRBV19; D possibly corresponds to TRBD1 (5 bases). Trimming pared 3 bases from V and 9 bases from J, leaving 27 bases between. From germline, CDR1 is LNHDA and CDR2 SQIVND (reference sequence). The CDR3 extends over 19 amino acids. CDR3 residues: CASSMGQGLGSRWSSPLHF. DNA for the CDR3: TGTGCCAGTAGTATGGGTCAGGGTTTGGGGTCAAGGTGGTCTTCACCCCTCCACTTT.

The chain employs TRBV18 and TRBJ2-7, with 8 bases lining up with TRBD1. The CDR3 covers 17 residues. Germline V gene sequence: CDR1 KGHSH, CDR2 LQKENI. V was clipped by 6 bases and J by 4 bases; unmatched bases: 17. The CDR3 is CASSLTPVGQGLYEQYF. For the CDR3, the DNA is TGTGCCAGCTCTCTGACGCCAGTAGGACAGGGCCTTTACGAGCAGTACTTC. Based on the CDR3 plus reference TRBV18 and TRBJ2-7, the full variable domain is NAGVMQNPRHLVRRRGQEARLRCSPMKGHSHVYWYRQLPEEGLKFMVYLQKENIIDESGMPKERFSAEFPKEGPSILRIQQVVRGDSAAYFCASSLTPVGQGLYEQYFGPGTRLTVT.

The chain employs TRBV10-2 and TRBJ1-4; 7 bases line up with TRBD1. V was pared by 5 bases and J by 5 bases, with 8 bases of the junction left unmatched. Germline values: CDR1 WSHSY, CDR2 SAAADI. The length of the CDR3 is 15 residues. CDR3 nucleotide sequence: TGCGCCAGCAGTCTCCGGGACAGCCAAAATGAAAAACTGTTTTTT. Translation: CASSLRDSQNEKLFF.

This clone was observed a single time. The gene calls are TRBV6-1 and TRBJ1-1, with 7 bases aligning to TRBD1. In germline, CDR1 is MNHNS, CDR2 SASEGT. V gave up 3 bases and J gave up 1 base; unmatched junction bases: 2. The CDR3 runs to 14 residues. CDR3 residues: CASSDYRGNTEAFF. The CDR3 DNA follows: TGTGCCAGCAGTGACTACAGGGGGAACACTGAAGCTTTCTTT.

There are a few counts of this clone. This CDR3 is CASSQDGRVGAPYNEQFF. Here the CDR3 DNA reads TGCGCCAGCAGCCAAGATGGCAGGGTGGGGGCCCCTTACAATGAGCAGTTCTTC. This chain connects TRBV4-1 to TRBJ2-1, with D possibly matching TRBD1 (6 bases). Trimming left V 0 bases short and J 4 bases short, with 19 bases between. This CDR3 contains 18 residues. Per germline, CDR1 MGHRA and CDR2 YSYEKL.

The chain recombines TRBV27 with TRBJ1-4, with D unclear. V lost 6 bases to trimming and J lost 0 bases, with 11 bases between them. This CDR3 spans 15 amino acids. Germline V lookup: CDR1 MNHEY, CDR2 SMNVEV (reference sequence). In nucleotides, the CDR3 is TGTGCCAGCAGCTTCGTCTTTTCAACTAATGAAAAACTGTTTTTT. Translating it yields CASSFVFSTNEKLFF.